This TCR beta chain was documented in a study of response to subunit inactivated influenza vaccine. Study outcomes and limitations: Researchers suggested that each seasonal influenza vaccination recruits few new T cells.

This clonotype occurred a few times. The antigen is undetermined. TCRdb used MiXCR to reprocess the RT-PCR reads, holding one entry per CDR3 protein. This sample has some 160,000 distinct CDR3 sequences; roughly a tenth occur once, and the top ten carry roughly 12%. Looked up from germline, CDR1 is SGHDT and CDR2 is YYEEEE. V was pared by 2 bases and J by 4 bases, with 22 bases between. CDR3 size: 18 residues. The sequence was obtained from a man over 45 who received an inactivated influenza vaccine. Sequences were derived from non-naive T cells sorted from PBMCs, sampled 35 to 45 days after vaccination. This sequence joins TRBV5-6 and TRBJ2-1; unclear D gene. This chain's CDR3 is CASSFTDARVGWYNEQFF. CDR3 DNA sequence: TGTGCCAGCAGCTTCACGGACGCTCGGGTGGGGTGGTACAATGAGCAGTTCTTC.